The clone carrying this TCR beta chain showed up just once. The data were obtained in a study of blood T cells in healthy people across ages. Across the whole study: Template switching caught about one barcoded beta molecule for each two T cells.

Using a J-beta primer mix together with a sample-barcoded 5' primer, a second PCR was run for about 6 to 11 cycles. TCRdb reanalysed the 5' RACE reads using MiXCR and keeps one entry per CDR3 protein. Here the sample spans 700,000 to 950,000 distinct CDR3 sequences, roughly 64% being singletons. The sequencing sample was made of blood. The source of this sequence is a man aged 30 to 45 in good health.

CDR3 residues: CASSMGPLRETQYF. CDR3 coding DNA: TGCGCCAGCAGCATGGGACCCCTACGAGAGACCCAGTACTTC. The chain couples TRBV5-1 to TRBJ2-5; D may match TRBD1 or TRBD2 (5 bases each). Germline V gene data show CDR1 as SGHRS and CDR2 as YFSETQ. Trimming removed 4 bases at V and 4 bases at J, with 14 bases between. The CDR3 is 14 amino acids.